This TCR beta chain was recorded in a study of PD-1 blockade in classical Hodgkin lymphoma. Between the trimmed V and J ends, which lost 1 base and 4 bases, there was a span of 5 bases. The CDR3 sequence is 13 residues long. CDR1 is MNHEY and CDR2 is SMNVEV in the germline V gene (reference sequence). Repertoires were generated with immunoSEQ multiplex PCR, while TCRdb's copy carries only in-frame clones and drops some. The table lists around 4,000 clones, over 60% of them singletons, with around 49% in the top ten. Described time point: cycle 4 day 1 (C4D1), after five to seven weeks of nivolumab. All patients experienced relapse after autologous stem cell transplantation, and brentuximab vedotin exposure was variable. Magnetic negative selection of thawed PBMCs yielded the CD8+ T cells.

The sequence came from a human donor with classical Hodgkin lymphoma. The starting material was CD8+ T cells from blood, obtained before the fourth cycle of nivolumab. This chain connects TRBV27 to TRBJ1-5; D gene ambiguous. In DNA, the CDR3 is TGTGCCAGCAGTTTATGGGGTAATCAGCCCCAGCATTTT. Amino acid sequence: CASSLWGNQPQHF.